The clone carrying this T cell receptor beta chain was picked up many times. Antigen: not known. The CDR3 runs to 15 residues. The germline CDR1 and CDR2 sequences are MNHNS and SASEGT. J was trimmed by 5 bases and V by 6 bases; bases with no gene match: 13. The study left out patients who had uncontrolled infection, other autoimmune disease, pregnancy or lactation. Diagnoses rested on clinical symptoms, serum thyroxine and TRAb, thyroid ultrasound and orbital computed tomography. Amplification targeted TCR beta CDR3 regions from RNA transcripts. HTBI primers drove first-round RT-PCR of the TCR CDR3. TCRdb fed the multiplex PCR reads into MiXCR, producing one record per CDR3 protein. This table has 600,000 to 700,000 distinct CDR3 sequences, about 14% appearing once. The sample originates from a study of T cells in Graves' hyperthyroidism and ophthalmopathy. The overall study: Peripheral blood specimens were obtained at initial diagnosis, prior to any treatment.

Regarding the study as a whole: Among thyroid clonotypes expanded above 0.001, most also appeared in blood.

The sample taken for sequencing was blood. The V and J genes are TRBV6-1 and TRBJ2-7; TRBD2 matches 7 bases. This clonotype originated in a woman aged 40-49 years with Graves' ophthalmopathy. The CDR3 loop is CASRSSGTGENEQYF. The CDR3 DNA follows: TGTGCCAGCAGGTCTAGCGGTACGGGAGAAAACGAGCAGTACTTC.